This T cell receptor beta chain was observed in a study of cytomegalovirus exposure and HLA in healthy donors (dated 2017 in TCRdb). Study-level background: According to an earlier analysis of around 600 of the donors, some 180 million T cells yielded roughly 100 million unique TCR beta sequences and around 300 Gb of sequence data. An early release that covered fewer than 800 HLA-typed donors contained 250 to 350 gigabases of sequencing data and 70 million to 100 million unique TCR sequences. Among the roughly 400 genotyped donors, approximately 76% belonged to the genetic ancestry cluster associated with self-reported Caucasian donors. The study aimed to test whether signatures of past pathogen exposure could be identified by cataloging public T cell receptors. Using immunosequencing, the study profiled T cell repertoires from some 670 subjects and related those repertoires to cytomegalovirus serostatus. Along with the 666-subject first cohort, a separate validation cohort of over 90 different subjects was used. To predict cytomegalovirus infection status, the study combined high-throughput TCR immunosequencing, statistical association of individual TCRs with disease status, and machine learning. A later analysis re-analyzed previously published TCR beta repertoires from roughly 600 donors and added high-resolution HLA genotyping to study TCR occurrence patterns. Rather than using new phenotypic data, the later analysis identified candidate immune exposures from TCR beta sequences and from how often those sequences occurred across donors. An earlier analysis of around 580 of the donors used high-throughput TCR beta sequencing to judge whether each TCR beta V gene segment behaved as functional or pseudogenic. Alongside the repertoire data, information on donor age, sex, ethnicity and CMV serostatus was compiled. A later genetic analysis used genome-wide SNP genotypes for about 60% of the roughly 670 donors, treating that subset as a discovery cohort. Every repertoire in the discovery cohort had been generated on one and the same sequencing platform. Class I and class II HLA loci were covered by the typing at four-digit resolution. The number of typed donors differed by locus: roughly 629-640 for A, B, C, DRB1 and DQB1; approximately 520 for DQA1; over 600 for DPA1; and about 450 for DPB1. Because of strong linkage in the cohort, four or five DR-DQ haplotypes were treated as single units for association and clustering. Across 300 to 400 genotyped donors of the cohort, an average of approximately 220,000 unique TCR beta nucleotide sequences per donor were sequenced, and roughly 18% of those sequences were non-productive.

The cohort comprised some 680 healthy bone marrow donors. At the time of sampling, all cohort members were nominally healthy, though unrecorded immune exposures were likely present. The donor was CMV seropositive and was included in the group of some 290 seropositive cohort members. A peripheral blood sample was provided by each donor, and peripheral blood mononuclear cells were used for TCR beta sequencing. The Qiagen DNeasy Blood Extraction Kit was used to extract genomic DNA from the blood cell samples. The full study reports these points: A later analysis associated 16,951 TCR beta sequences with specific HLA alleles at a false discovery rate of 0.05. V-gene and J-gene trimming of TCR beta chains was associated with a missense DCLRE1C variant in a later genetic analysis, and the association was replicated in an independent cohort. A later analysis found that most CMV-associated TCR beta chains appeared HLA-restricted, with HLA associations seemingly driven largely by CMV exposure. Roughly uniform sequencing depth across donors was assumed in presence/absence analyses, although this assumption may not hold. Correlated functional status among segregating V segments might reflect linkage disequilibrium, but an unknown experimental factor could not be ruled out. In a later analysis, several top co-occurrence clusters were reported to appear linked to parvovirus B19, influenza, CMV and Epstein-Barr virus. A further reported finding was that TCR beta sequences accurately predicted the HLA-A and HLA-B alleles for most subjects in the first cohort. Assigning TCR associations to individual alleles was difficult when HLA alleles, especially DR and DQ, strongly co-occurred. An earlier analysis of around 600 of the donors showed that most TCR beta V segments appeared in productive rearrangements either about 87% or about 30% of the time, which broadly matched IMGT annotations. A cluster of highly shared sequence variants was judged likely to be a technical artifact of the sequencing pipeline. Because HLA typing was missing for some donors at each locus, association tests included only the typed subset. In a later genetic analysis, fewer N-insertions in productive TCRs were reported among donors in an Asian-associated ancestry cluster than the 666-donor mean. Because counts were too low, roughly 17 rarely observed V segments, including chromosome 9 orphons, were left out of the earlier analysis of 587 of the donors. The study listed 150 to 200 TCR beta chains as associated with cytomegalovirus. In a later analysis, TCR association rates were found to vary across HLA loci, with the most associated TCRs seen for DRB1 alleles and the fewest for HLA-C alleles. In this cohort, only TCR beta chains were sequenced, and detectable features were limited by the absence of alpha or paired-chain data. The only immune exposure information available for the cohort was CMV serostatus. In vitro tests confirmed that a few of the cytomegalovirus-associated TCR beta chains recognize cytomegalovirus antigens. A later analysis found that HLA-associated TCR beta chains were more clonally expanded and had lower generation probabilities than equally common non-associated chains. According to the authors, the approach could potentially be generalized to other disease states and immunological phenotypes. The 87-base-pair reads could not distinguish some IMGT-functional V segments, including TRBV6-2 and TRBV6-3, so those segments were excluded. Most TCR sequences were observed very rarely across donors, whereas some public TCRs were present in many individuals. The classifier was reported to diagnose cytomegalovirus status with high specificity and sensitivity in both the original cohort and the validation cohort.

The CDR3 starts with the cysteine, ends with the phenylalanine, and has 19 residues. Just the 57-base CDR3 DNA is kept, in frame starting at base 1. Based on the germline V gene, the CDR1 and CDR2 sequences are KGHSH and LQKENI. V lost 1 base and J lost 11 bases, and the count of bases not matched to a germline gene is 18. As for this clone: It lacks a known antigen.

The library was built by means of the immunoSEQ multiplex PCR assay. For the multiplex PCR, a mixture combining 60 forward primers for TCR Vbeta segments and 13 reverse primers for TCR Jbeta segments was used. The CDR3 region of rearranged TCR beta genes was amplified from genomic DNA by a multiplex PCR assay. The Illumina HiSeq System was used to sequence the amplified TCR beta libraries as 87-base-pair reads. In the source study's methods: In a later analysis, tens of millions of unique TCR beta chains were counted across the roughly 610 repertoires, and roughly 10 million of these chains were shared by at least two donors. Raw reads were error-corrected and collapsed into unique sequences with a nearest-neighbor algorithm that merged closely related sequences to remove PCR and sequencing errors. CDR3 sequences were aligned to IMGT reference sequences to assign V, D and J gene segments. For a sequence to be retained, at least a six-nucleotide match to both a V gene segment and a J gene segment was required. A rearrangement counted as productive if the CDR3 had no stop codons and remained in frame with V and J, and every other rearrangement counted as non-productive. Following IMGT convention, CDR3 was defined as the stretch from the second conserved V-encoded cysteine up to the conserved J-encoded phenylalanine. The earlier analysis of a few hundred of the donors excluded any sequence lacking an unambiguous match to a single V gene segment. In an earlier analysis of almost 600 of the donors, a V segment was called functional when productive rearrangements were above 56.7%, and segregating when the standard deviation between donors exceeded 5%. A statistical classification framework was built to diagnose cytomegalovirus status from the catalog of TCR beta chain sequences. A later analysis assigned V and J genes by comparing TCR nucleotide sequences with IMGT/GENE-DB human TR gene sequences. A later analysis assigned CDR3 sequences and most-parsimonious VDJ recombination scenarios with the TCRdist pipeline. A later analysis defined each TCR beta chain by its CDR3 amino acid sequence plus V-gene family, and excluded reads lacking a unique V-gene family. As a way to deal with suspected cross-contamination and a sequencing artifact, a later analysis dropped 640 or so nucleotide sequences that were highly shared and had low generation probability. In a later analysis, a clonal expansion index for each public chain was calculated from normalized within-repertoire ranks of inferred template counts. Generation probabilities in a later analysis came from a VDJ recombination model fitted to out-of-frame rearrangements, and those results were checked against IGoR. Hypergeometric tests were used in a later analysis to score TCR-TCR, TCR-HLA and TCR-CMV co-occurrence, with a repertoire-size bias correction applied to the TCR pairs. False discovery rates were estimated in a later analysis by permuting HLA or CMV assignments 20 times. In a later analysis, co-occurring TCRs were grouped using DBSCAN, with TCRdist sequence similarity added in when clustering inside HLA-allele-positive subsets. For co-occurrence clustering, repertoires with fewer than 30,000 or more than 120,000 public chains were excluded, along with roughly 5 repertoires with anomalous nucleotide sharing. What TCRdb holds here is the immuneACCESS table cut down to in-frame rearrangements. Part of the clones is not present; checked against another copy, under half of the missing clones reflect an unresolved V gene, and the others are unexplained. The V and J calls and clone size were taken over from that table, and D and trimming were inferred from the DNA. This sample's table carries about 210,000 clones. The biggest ten clones account for roughly 0.98% of the sample.

This sequence originates from a woman aged 30 to 39 in good health and CMV-seropositive. Sequencing input: PBMCs. The chain is encoded by TRBV18 joined to TRBJ2-1, with 12 junctional bases fitting TRBD2. The CDR3 reads CASSPRTGAWTSGINKQFF. The nucleotide sequence reads TGTGCCAGCTCACCACGGACAGGGGCTTGGACTAGCGGGATCAACAAGCAGTTCTTC.